Following are 17 T cell receptor beta chains from one sample sequenced in a study of shared clonotypes between healthy human individuals. The method was immunoSEQ multiplex PCR; TCRdb's version includes in-frame clones alone and lacks a portion of them. The sample includes approximately 500,000 clones, 95% to 97% of them seen just once. Specimen: naive CD4+ T cells sorted from blood. Subset specified: CD45RA+ positively selected. The receptors here all came from a woman aged 25 to 45 in good health.

The J gene is TRBJ2-5, the V gene TRBV5-1; 14 nucleotides agree with TRBD2. The CDR3 is 15 amino acids. V was clipped by 5 bases and J by 3 bases; unmatched bases: 3. The germline CDR1 and CDR2 sequences are SGHRS and YFSETQ. The CDR3 bases are TGCGCCAGCAGGACTAGCGGGAGGGACAAAGAGACCCAGTACTTC. Translation: CASRTSGRDKETQYF.

CDR3 DNA sequence: TGTGCCAGCAGCTTGGTTCCGGGACAGAACTACGAGCAGTACTTC. Translated: CASSLVPGQNYEQYF. The V call is TRBV5-4, the J call TRBJ2-7; 7 bases align to TRBD1. V lost 0 bases to trimming and J lost 3 bases; unmatched junction nucleotides: 6. Germline-derived CDR1 and CDR2 are SGHNT and YYREEE (reference sequence). This CDR3 is 15 amino acids long.

This clone occurred once. V is TRBV5-4 and J is TRBJ2-2; 12 bases are a match to TRBD1. Germline CDR1 and CDR2: SGHNT and YYREEE (reference sequence). The junction had 1 base not matched to a gene; V was cut back by 3 bases and J by 4 bases. The CDR3 totals 15 residues. The DNA for the CDR3 is TGTGCCAGCAGCTGGGGACAGGGGGCCACCGGGGAGCTGTTTTTT. It yields the protein CASSWGQGATGELFF.

This clone was observed once. The chain has TRBV18 and TRBJ1-3; D gene unclear. The CDR3 contains 16 residues. Germline CDR1 is KGHSH and CDR2 is LQKENI. Trimming stripped 3 bases from V and 5 bases from J, with 17 bases between. The CDR3 DNA follows: TGTGCCAGCTCACCTCTCGATTCCGCGCTCCGAAACACCATATATTTT. It specifies CASSPLDSALRNTIYF. Drawing the rest from reference TRBV18 and TRBJ1-3, the complete variable domain is NAGVMQNPRHLVRRRGQEARLRCSPMKGHSHVYWYRQLPEEGLKFMVYLQKENIIDESGMPKERFSAEFPKEGPSILRIQQVVRGDSAAYFCASSPLDSALRNTIYFGEGSWLTVV.

The chain recombines TRBV6-5 with TRBJ2-1, with D unclear. The V end lost 4 bases, the J end lost 4 bases, and 14 bases lay between the germline ends. In germline, CDR1 is MNHEY, CDR2 SVGAGI. The CDR3 is 15 amino acids. The CDR3 sequence is CASSSTELGYNEQFF. The CDR3 DNA is TGTGCCAGCAGTTCTACTGAGCTGGGGTACAATGAGCAGTTCTTC.

Here the CDR3 DNA reads TGTGCCAGCGGCCGTCATACGCAGTATTTT. This codes for CASGRHTQYF. The J gene is TRBJ2-3, the V gene TRBV6-5; D unresolved. Germline V gene sequence: CDR1 MNHEY, CDR2 SVGAGI. Trimming removed 8 bases at V and 7 bases at J, with 7 bases between. This CDR3 comprises 10 residues.

Comment on this clone: Other DNA variants within this sample encode the same CDR3. This chain connects TRBV5-1 to TRBJ2-2, with a weak D call TRBD1 (6 bases). Germline V gene data show CDR1 as SGHRS and CDR2 as YFSETQ. V lost 4 bases to trimming and J lost 2 bases, with 12 bases between them. The CDR3 runs 15 residues. The CDR3 coding sequence is TGCGCCAGCAGCCGGGACACCGCTAACACCGGGGAGCTGTTTTTT. This translates into CASSRDTANTGELFF.

In its sample, this clone was seen once. The chain couples TRBV28 to TRBJ2-7; 7 positions agree with TRBD2. CDR3 length: 13 residues. V dropped 8 bases and J dropped 2; count of bases not matched to a gene: 6. Germline loops: CDR1 MDHEN, CDR2 SYDVKM. CDR3 residues: CASVAGSTYEQYF. CDR3 nucleotide sequence: TGTGCCAGCGTAGCGGGTTCCACCTACGAGCAGTACTTC.

The chain uses TRBV6-6 and TRBJ2-3, with 7 bases lining up with TRBD1. CDR1 and CDR2 from the germline V gene are MNHNY and SVGAGI (reference sequence). This CDR3 spans 14 amino acids. The trim removed 8 bases at V and 0 bases at J, leaving 5 bases unmatched. The CDR3 coding sequence is TGTGCCAGCGCGGACAGGCTTAGCACAGATACGCAGTATTTT. Encoded protein: CASADRLSTDTQYF.

The CDR3 DNA reads TGCGCCAGAAAGTCGGGACTCCTCCTATCTTACTCCTACAATGAGCAGTTCTTC. Protein sequence: CARKSGLLLSYSYNEQFF. The chain employs TRBV5-1 and TRBJ2-1, with TRBD2 as a possible D gene (6 bases). CDR3 length: 18 residues. The V end lost 8 bases, the J end lost 0 bases, and 24 bases lay between the germline ends. Per the germline V gene, CDR1 is SGHRS and CDR2 is YFSETQ. Complete variable domain (other parts from reference TRBV5-1 and TRBJ2-1): KAGVTQTPRYLIKTRGQQVTLSCSPISGHRSVSWYQQTPGQGLQFLFEYFSETQRNKGNFPGRFSGRQFSNSRSEMNVSTLELGDSALYLCARKSGLLLSYSYNEQFFGPGTRLTVL.

V is TRBV4-1 and J is TRBJ2-1, with 10 bases lining up with TRBD2. CDR3 size: 17 residues. The V and J ends lost 2 bases and 6 bases, in that order; junction bases with no gene match: 10. Germline lookup yields CDR1 MGHRA and CDR2 YSYEKL. This CDR3 is CASSQPHRLAGGNEQFF. In DNA, the CDR3 is TGCGCCAGCAGCCAACCCCATCGACTAGCGGGTGGCAATGAGCAGTTCTTC.

V is TRBV6-5 and J is TRBJ2-3; D may match TRBD1 or TRBD2 (6 bases each). V lost 6 bases to trimming and J lost 2 bases, with 12 bases between them. The CDR3 sequence is 14 residues long. The germline V gene encodes CDR1 MNHEY and CDR2 SVGAGI. CDR3 DNA: TGTGCCAGCAGCCGGAGGGGGGCCACAGATACGCAGTATTTT. Translating it yields CASSRRGATDTQYF.

J is TRBJ1-1 and V is TRBV18, with D unresolved. CDR3 length: 14 residues. Deletions cut 1 base from V and 6 bases from J, with 12 bases between. Germline CDR1 KGHSH, CDR2 LQKENI. CDR3 protein: CASSPQVVYAEAFF. CDR3 nucleotide sequence: TGTGCCAGCTCACCACAGGTGGTGTACGCTGAAGCTTTCTTT.

The gene calls are TRBV7-3 and TRBJ2-1; a possible D gene is TRBD2 (5 bases). The germline gives CDR1 SGHTA, CDR2 FQGTGA. The CDR3 is 15 residues long. V was trimmed by 5 bases and J by 9 bases, leaving 20 bases between them. For the CDR3, the DNA is TGTGCCAGCAGCCCGCGAGGTATTCCCGAGGGTGAGCAGTTCTTC. Translation: CASSPRGIPEGEQFF.

This clone was seen a single time. The genes are TRBV27 and TRBJ2-3, with unresolved D. Trimming shortened V by 5 bases and J by 0 bases, and 9 bases separated the two germline ends. The germline gives CDR1 MNHEY, CDR2 SMNVEV (reference sequence). CDR3 length: 14 amino acids. The CDR3 DNA reads as TGTGCCAGCAGTATCTATACTAGCACAGATACGCAGTATTTT. This translates into CASSIYTSTDTQYF.

The DNA for the CDR3 is TGTGCCAGCTCACCATGGGAGTACAATGAGCAGTTCTTC. It codes for CASSPWEYNEQFF. The J gene is TRBJ2-1, the V gene TRBV18, with D perhaps matching TRBD2 (5 bases). Germline CDR1 KGHSH, CDR2 LQKENI. Deletions cut 2 bases from V and 4 bases from J, with 6 bases between. The CDR3 totals 13 residues.

This chain links TRBV11-3 with TRBJ2-7, with TRBD2 matching over 9 bases. Trimming removed 6 bases from V and 1 base from J; junction bases left unmatched: 1. The CDR3 is made up of 13 amino acids. Germline loops: CDR1 SGHNT, CDR2 YENEEA. The chain's CDR3 is CASSSGGSYEQYF. CDR3 bases: TGTGCCAGCAGTAGCGGGGGATCCTACGAGCAGTACTTC.